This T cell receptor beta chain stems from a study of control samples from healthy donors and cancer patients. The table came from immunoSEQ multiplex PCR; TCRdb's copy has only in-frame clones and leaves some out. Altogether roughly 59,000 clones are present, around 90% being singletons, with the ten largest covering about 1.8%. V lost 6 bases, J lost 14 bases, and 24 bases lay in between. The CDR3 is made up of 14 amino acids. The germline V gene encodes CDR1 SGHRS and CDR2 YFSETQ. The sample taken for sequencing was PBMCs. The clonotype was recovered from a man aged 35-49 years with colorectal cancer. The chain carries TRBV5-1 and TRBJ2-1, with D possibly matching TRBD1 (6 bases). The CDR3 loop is CASTYESTGTRKFF. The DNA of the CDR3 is TGCGCCAGCACCTACGAGTCCACCGGGACAAGGAAGTTCTTC. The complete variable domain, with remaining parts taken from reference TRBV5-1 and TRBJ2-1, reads KAGVTQTPRYLIKTRGQQVTLSCSPISGHRSVSWYQQTPGQGLQFLFEYFSETQRNKGNFPGRFSGRQFSNSRSEMNVSTLELGDSALYLCASTYESTGTRKFFGPGTRLTVL.